The source of this TCR beta chain is a study of T cell clones after liver transplantation. Across the study: Immunosuppression withdrawal was tried within 2 years after liver transplantation in this trial. Tolerance: complete withdrawal held at least one year, liver enzymes staying within twice normal. Study-wide points: Post-transplant time points were not standardized, so conclusions are preliminary. Graft donor-reactive T cells may have migrated into the graft rather than being deleted.

Measured with immunoSEQ multiplex PCR; TCRdb has only the in-frame clones, and not every one. Of tens of thousands of clones in the sample, about 80% were seen once. From germline, CDR1 is SGHTA and CDR2 FQGNSA. V dropped 0 bases and J dropped 7 bases, with 10 bases sitting between them. The CDR3 contains 14 residues. In this sample, this clone turned up once. Its antigen is unknown. The input for sequencing was CD4+ T cells from blood, taken 12 months after liver transplant. The chain couples TRBV7-2 to TRBJ1-5; the D gene is possibly TRBD1 (6 bases). The origin of this receptor is a human patient who received a liver transplant. A subset of T cells may come from the graft donor. CDR3 sequence reads: CASSLAGGGQPQHF. The CDR3 region has the DNA TGTGCCAGCAGCTTAGCCGGGGGCGGCCAGCCCCAGCATTTT.